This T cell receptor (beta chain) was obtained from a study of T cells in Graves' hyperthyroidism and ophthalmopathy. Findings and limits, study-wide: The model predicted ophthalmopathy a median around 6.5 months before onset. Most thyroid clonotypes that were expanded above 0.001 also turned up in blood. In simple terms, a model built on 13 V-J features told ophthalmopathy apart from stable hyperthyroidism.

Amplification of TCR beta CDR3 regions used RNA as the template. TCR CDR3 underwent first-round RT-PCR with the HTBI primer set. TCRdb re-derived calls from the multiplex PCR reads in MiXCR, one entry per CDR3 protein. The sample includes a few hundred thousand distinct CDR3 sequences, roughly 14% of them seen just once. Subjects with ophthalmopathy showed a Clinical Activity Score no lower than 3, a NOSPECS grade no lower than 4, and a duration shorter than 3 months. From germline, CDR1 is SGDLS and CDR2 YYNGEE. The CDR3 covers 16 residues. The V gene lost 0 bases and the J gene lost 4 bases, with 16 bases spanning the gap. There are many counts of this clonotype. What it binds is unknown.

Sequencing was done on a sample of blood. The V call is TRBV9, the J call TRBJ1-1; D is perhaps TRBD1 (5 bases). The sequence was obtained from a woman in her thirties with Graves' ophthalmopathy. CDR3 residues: CASSVALNLQGTEAFF. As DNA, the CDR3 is TGTGCCAGCAGCGTAGCTCTGAATTTGCAGGGCACTGAAGCTTTCTTT.